Shown below are 10 T cell receptor beta chains from a single sample sequenced in a study of blood T cell repertoires in COVID-19. Sequenced by immunoSEQ multiplex PCR; TCRdb stores in-frame clones only, minus some. The data hold some 200,000 clones, with 70% to 90% observed a single time. Sequencing was done on a sample of peripheral blood. These receptors all come from an older woman with COVID-19, enrolled during active disease.

The chain links TRBV14 to TRBJ2-7; 7 bases are a match to TRBD1. This CDR3 contains 15 residues. V shed 1 base, J shed 3 bases, and the junction held 6 bases outside the gene matches. Germline CDR1 is SGHDN and CDR2 is FVKESK. The CDR3: CASSQVRGGVYEQYF. For the CDR3, the DNA is TGTGCCAGCAGCCAAGTGAGAGGGGGCGTCTACGAGCAGTACTTC.

This sequence joins TRBV29-1 and TRBJ1-1; D is unclear. CDR3 length equals 12 residues. Germline V CDR1 and CDR2: SQVTM, ANQGSEA. The V and J ends lost 7 bases and 0 bases respectively, with 9 bases between them. CDR3 region: CSAAGLNTEAFF. CDR3 nucleotides: TGCAGCGCTGCGGGGTTGAACACTGAAGCTTTCTTT.

The gene calls are TRBV2 and TRBJ2-7; 9 bases line up with TRBD2. Germline V gene lookup returns CDR1 SNHLY and CDR2 FYNNEI. The CDR3 spans 15 residues. Losses at the gene ends were 6 bases for V and 2 bases for J; bases not matched to a gene: 8. CDR3 loop: CASRVGLARAYEQYF. CDR3 DNA: TGTGCCAGCAGGGTTGGACTAGCGAGGGCCTACGAGCAGTACTTC.

The rearrangement links TRBV7-6 to TRBJ2-5, with TRBD2 as a possible D gene (6 bases). Germline lookup yields CDR1 SGHVS and CDR2 FNYEAQ. The CDR3 runs 15 residues. V lost 0 bases and J lost 3, with 11 bases in between. The CDR3 DNA follows: TGTGCCAGCAGCTTAGCATGGGCGGGGAAAGAGACCCAGTACTTC. It translates to CASSLAWAGKETQYF.

This clone was seen only once. The rearrangement joins TRBV19 to TRBJ1-2, with unresolved D. This CDR3 contains 13 residues. CDR1 and CDR2 from the germline V gene are LNHDA and SQIVND (reference sequence). Trimming stripped 7 bases from V and 0 bases from J, with 9 bases between. This CDR3 is CASTWQTNYGYTF. CDR3 DNA sequence: TGTGCCAGTACCTGGCAGACTAACTATGGCTACACCTTC.

The rearrangement joins TRBV2 to TRBJ1-5, with TRBD1 matching over 11 bases. V shed 4 bases, J shed 4 bases, and the junction held 3 bases outside the gene matches. Germline V gene data show CDR1 as SNHLY and CDR2 as FYNNEI. CDR3 length equals 15 residues. This CDR3 is CASSGTGGGNQPQHF. The CDR3 DNA reads TGTGCCAGCAGTGGGACAGGGGGCGGGAATCAGCCCCAGCATTTT. Full variable domain (rest looked up from reference TRBV2 and TRBJ1-5): EPEVTQTPSHQVTQMGQEVILRCVPISNHLYFYWYRQILGQKVEFLVSFYNNEISEKSEIFDDQFSVERPDGSNFTLKIRSTKLEDSAMYFCASSGTGGGNQPQHFGDGTRLSIL.

The rearrangement joins TRBV5-1 to TRBJ2-7; D gene ambiguous. Trimming removed 4 bases at V and 1 base at J, with 15 bases between. Germline loops: CDR1 SGHRS, CDR2 YFSETQ. The CDR3 is 15 amino acids. CDR3 loop: CASSPLLSGSYEQYF. CDR3 bases: TGCGCCAGCAGCCCCCTTCTGTCAGGATCCTACGAGCAGTACTTC.

The chain has TRBV6-5 and TRBJ2-1, with 7 bases aligning to TRBD2. Germline CDR1 MNHEY, CDR2 SVGAGI. After removal of 6 bases from V and 5 bases from J, the junction contained 10 bases not matched to a gene. This CDR3 contains 15 residues. The CDR3 protein is CASRRDGRSHNEQFF. The CDR3 DNA follows: TGTGCCAGCAGGCGCGACGGGAGGTCCCACAATGAGCAGTTCTTC.

The V and J genes are TRBV5-1 and TRBJ2-7, with 9 bases fitting TRBD1. The CDR3 runs 18 residues. Germline V CDR1 and CDR2: SGHRS, YFSETQ. V lost 0 bases and J lost 3; bases outside the gene matches: 13. CDR3 loop: CASSLVGTGLTRSYEQYF. In nucleotides, the CDR3 is TGCGCCAGCAGCTTGGTCGGGACAGGGTTGACTAGGAGCTACGAGCAGTACTTC.

The J gene is TRBJ2-2, the V gene TRBV12-3 or TRBV12-4, with no clear D. Between the trimmed V and J ends, which lost 3 bases and 7 bases, there was a span of 3 bases. The CDR3 consists of 11 residues. CDR3 region: CASSFHGELFF. The CDR3 nucleotides read TGTGCCAGCAGTTTTCACGGGGAGCTGTTTTTT.